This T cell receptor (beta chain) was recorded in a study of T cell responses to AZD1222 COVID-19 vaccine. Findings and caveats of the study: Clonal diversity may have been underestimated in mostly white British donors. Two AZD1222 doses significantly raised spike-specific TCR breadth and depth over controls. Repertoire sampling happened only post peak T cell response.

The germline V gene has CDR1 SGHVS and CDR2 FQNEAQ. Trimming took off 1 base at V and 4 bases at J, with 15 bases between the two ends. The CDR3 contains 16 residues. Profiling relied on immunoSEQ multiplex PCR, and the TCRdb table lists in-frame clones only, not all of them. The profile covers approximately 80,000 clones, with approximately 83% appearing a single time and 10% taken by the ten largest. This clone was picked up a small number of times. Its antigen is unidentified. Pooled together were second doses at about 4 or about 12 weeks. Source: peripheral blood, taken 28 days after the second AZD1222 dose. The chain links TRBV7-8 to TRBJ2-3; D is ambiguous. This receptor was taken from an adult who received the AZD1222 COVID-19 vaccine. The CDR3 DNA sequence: TGTGCCAGCAGCTTAGTTCCCCTAGTCCCCGCAGATACGCAGTATTTT. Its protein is CASSLVPLVPADTQYF.